The sample holds one count of the clone carrying this T cell receptor (beta chain). Assay used: immunoSEQ multiplex PCR; TCRdb lists only in-frame clones, some missing. The sample holds around 68,000 clones, under 98% seen once. The data derive from a study of technical replicates of blood from several donors. The CDR3 consists of 14 residues. V gave up 5 bases and J gave up 5 bases; unmatched junction bases: 6. CDR1 is LNHDA, CDR2 SQIVND, per germline (reference sequence). The sequenced sample consisted of T cells isolated from PBMCs. The receptor's source is a human donor in good health. The chain uses TRBV19 and TRBJ2-1; 7 positions agree with TRBD1. CDR3 nucleotide sequence: TGTGCCAGTAGTCCAAGACAGGGCCACAATGAGCAGTTCTTC. Encoded protein: CASSPRQGHNEQFF.